This passage covers 22 T cell receptor beta chains from one sample sequenced in a study of T cell changes during pregnancy in multiple sclerosis. The repertoire was sequenced with immunoSEQ multiplex PCR; TCRdb's copy has only in-frame clones and lacks some. This table holds some 30,000 clones, roughly nine tenths found once. The input for sequencing was CD8+ T cells from peripheral blood mononuclear cells, taken in the second trimester of pregnancy. These TCRs come from a female donor with multiple sclerosis, enrolled in a pregnancy study.

This clone is medium-sized within its sample. The rearrangement uses TRBV5-4 and TRBJ1-1; D ambiguous. This CDR3 is 17 amino acids long. The germline CDR1 and CDR2 sequences are SGHNT and YYREEE (reference sequence). The V end was cut by 0 bases, the J end by 0 bases, with 15 bases between. The CDR3 protein is CASSLVPGPNLNTEAFF. The CDR3, as DNA: TGTGCCAGCAGCTTGGTGCCAGGTCCTAATCTGAACACTGAAGCTTTCTTT.

V gene TRBV6-1 combines with J gene TRBJ1-5; TRBD1 aligns across 8 bases. This CDR3 contains 14 residues. After removal of 5 bases from V and 5 bases from J, the junction contained 5 bases not matched to a gene. Germline CDR1 is MNHNS and CDR2 is SASEGT. The CDR3 loop is CASSQDRVYQPQHF. Here the CDR3 DNA reads TGTGCCAGCAGTCAGGACAGGGTGTATCAGCCCCAGCATTTT.

This clone has a handful of counts. V usage is TRBV28 and J usage is TRBJ1-5; maybe TRBD1 (6 bases). The CDR3 sequence is 13 residues long. V was shortened by 5 bases and J by 8 bases, with 13 bases between the two germline ends. Per the germline V gene, CDR1 is MDHEN and CDR2 is SYDVKM. Written as DNA, the CDR3 is TGTGCCAGCAGTGCCTTAGGGGGTGAGCCCCAGCATTTT. Its translation: CASSALGGEPQHF.

This sequence joins TRBV19 and TRBJ1-5; TRBD1 aligns across 8 bases. This CDR3 is 13 amino acids long. Per the germline V gene, CDR1 is LNHDA and CDR2 is SQIVND (reference sequence). With 10 bases clipped from V and 4 bases from J, the junction kept 6 bases outside the gene matches. As DNA, the CDR3 is TGTGCCAACCAGGGGGCGCGAAATCAGCCCCAGCATTTT. Translation gives CANQGARNQPQHF.

V and J are TRBV7-2 and TRBJ2-3; TRBD1 matches 7 bases. Germline lookup yields CDR1 SGHTA and CDR2 FQGNSA. The CDR3 consists of 16 residues. V shed 5 bases and J 3 bases; nucleotides not matched to a gene: 11. The CDR3 region is CASSRPTGQETDTQYF. The CDR3 DNA reads TGTGCCAGCAGCAGACCGACAGGGCAAGAGACAGATACGCAGTATTTT.

The chain is built from TRBV11-2 and TRBJ2-1; TRBD2 matches at 14 bases. The J segment lost 8 bases and the V segment lost 5 bases, leaving 8 bases of the junction unmatched. Per the germline V gene, CDR1 is SGHAT and CDR2 is FQNNGV. The CDR3 is 16 amino acids. The DNA of the CDR3 is TGTGCCAGCAGCCACCTGACTAGCGGGAGGGGCTATGAGCAGTTCTTC. Translation gives CASSHLTSGRGYEQFF.

The chain recombines TRBV12-5 with TRBJ2-1; 9 nucleotides line up with TRBD2. Germline V gene sequence: CDR1 LGHNT, CDR2 FRNRAP. V was pared by 2 bases and J by 2 bases, with 7 bases of the junction left unmatched. The CDR3 is 17 residues long. This chain's CDR3 is CASGLTRASGAYNEQFF. The DNA of the CDR3 is TGTGCTAGTGGTTTGACACGGGCTAGCGGGGCCTACAATGAGCAGTTCTTC.

The CDR3 loop is CASSQDPGGSYEQYF. DNA for the CDR3: TGCGCCAGCAGCCAAGACCCGGGGGGCTCCTACGAGCAGTACTTC. The gene calls are TRBV4-1 and TRBJ2-7; 7 bases fit TRBD2. CDR3 length equals 15 residues. V lost 0 bases and J lost 0; bases outside the gene matches: 2. CDR1 is MGHRA, CDR2 YSYEKL, per germline.

The chain employs TRBV5-4 and TRBJ2-2, with TRBD2 matching 14 bases. This CDR3 comprises 17 residues. V was clipped by 0 bases and J by 5 bases; unmatched bases: 3. The germline V gene encodes CDR1 SGHNT and CDR2 YYREEE (reference sequence). The CDR3 protein is CASSLGLAGGPTGELFF. The CDR3 coding sequence is TGTGCCAGCAGCTTGGGACTAGCGGGAGGGCCGACCGGGGAGCTGTTTTTT.

V is TRBV18 and J is TRBJ1-1; no reliable D call. CDR1 is KGHSH, CDR2 LQKENI, per germline. CDR3 size: 14 residues. V lost 2 bases, J lost 6 bases, and 13 bases lay in between. The CDR3 coding sequence is TGTGCCAGCTCACCAGAGGGTCTCGCGGCTGAAGCTTTCTTT. As protein: CASSPEGLAAEAFF.

V is TRBV4-1 and J is TRBJ2-7; D possibly corresponds to TRBD1 (6 bases). CDR1 and CDR2 from the germline V gene are MGHRA and YSYEKL. Trimming shortened V by 0 bases and J by 4 bases, and 13 bases separated the two germline ends. The CDR3 covers 15 residues. The CDR3 sequence: CASSQDFQGQYEQYF. CDR3 sequence (DNA): TGCGCCAGCAGCCAAGATTTCCAGGGACAATACGAGCAGTACTTC.

V and J are TRBV5-6 and TRBJ2-7; D perhaps matches TRBD1 (5 bases). The V end was cut by 1 base, the J end by 5 bases, with 19 bases between. The germline CDR1 and CDR2 sequences are SGHDT and YYEEEE. The CDR3 has 16 residues. CDR3: CASSLRITTGPDEQYF. In nucleotides, the CDR3 is TGTGCCAGCAGCTTGCGGATAACCACAGGTCCGGACGAGCAGTACTTC.

The rearrangement links TRBV11-3 to TRBJ2-1, with 11 bases matching TRBD2. This CDR3 has 18 residues. CDR1 and CDR2 (germline): SGHNT, YENEEA. The junction had 20 bases not matched to a gene; V was cut back by 8 bases and J by 8 bases. The DNA of the CDR3 is TGTGCCAGCCGGTTCGCCCTAGCGGGGGGCTCCGCCTTGGATGAGCAGTTCTTC. It specifies CASRFALAGGSALDEQFF. Variable domain in full (rest from reference TRBV11-3 and TRBJ2-1): EAGVVQSPRYKIIEKKQPVAFWCNPISGHNTLYWYLQNLGQGPELLIRYENEEAVDDSQLPKDRFSAERLKGVDSTLKIQPAELGDSAVYLCASRFALAGGSALDEQFFGPGTRLTVL.

The chain is built from TRBV9 and TRBJ2-3; TRBD2 matches at 8 bases. CDR1 is SGDLS, CDR2 YYNGEE, per germline. After removal of 7 bases from V and 0 bases from J, the junction contained 16 bases not matched to a gene. CDR3 length: 18 residues. The CDR3 DNA reads as TGTGCCAGCGGGTCCGGGAGGGCCCCCGTGGCGAGCACAGATACGCAGTATTTT. This encodes CASGSGRAPVASTDTQYF.

J is TRBJ2-2 and V is TRBV15; D perhaps matches TRBD1 (5 bases). V gave up 5 bases and J gave up 2 bases, with 12 bases separating them. Germline CDR1 reads LNHNV; CDR2 reads YYDKDF (reference sequence). This CDR3 spans 15 amino acids. The CDR3 nucleotides are TGTGCCACCAGCCCCCTGGACACAAACACCGGGGAGCTGTTTTTT. It yields the protein CATSPLDTNTGELFF.

The gene calls are TRBV15 and TRBJ1-2, with TRBD1 matching over 8 bases. This CDR3 is 13 amino acids long. Trimming cost V 5 bases and J 7 bases; bases outside gene matches: 6. Germline values: CDR1 LNHNV, CDR2 YYDKDF (reference sequence). Here the CDR3 reads CATSGGQGSGYTF. The CDR3 bases are TGTGCCACCAGCGGCGGACAGGGCTCTGGCTACACCTTC.

The chain couples TRBV30 to TRBJ2-1, with TRBD1 identical over 7 bases. Germline loops: CDR1 GTSNPN, CDR2 SVGIG (reference sequence). The trim removed 3 bases at V and 4 bases at J, leaving 15 bases unmatched. The CDR3 contains 17 residues. CDR3 DNA sequence: TGTGCCTGGAGGGATAAAAGTAGGGGGCCCTTATACAATGAGCAGTTCTTC. Residues: CAWRDKSRGPLYNEQFF. Supplemented by reference TRBV30 and TRBJ2-1, the full variable domain reads SQTIHQWPATLVQPVGSPLSLECTVEGTSNPNLYWYRQAAGRGLQLLFYSVGIGQISSEVPQNLSASRPQDRQFILSSKKLLLSDSGFYLCAWRDKSRGPLYNEQFFGPGTRLTVL.

This clone was seen a handful of times. In nucleotides, the CDR3 is TGTGCCACCAGCAGAGAAAGCGGGGGTTCCTACGAGCAGTACTTC. This encodes CATSRESGGSYEQYF. The chain links TRBV15 to TRBJ2-7; 8 bases match TRBD2. This CDR3 has 15 amino acids. J lost 1 base, V lost 0 bases, and 2 bases had no gene match. The germline V gene has CDR1 LNHNV and CDR2 YYDKDF (reference sequence).

This chain joins TRBV27 and TRBJ2-3; maybe TRBD1 (5 bases). In germline, CDR1 is MNHEY, CDR2 SMNVEV (reference sequence). V gave up 2 bases and J gave up 2 bases, with 14 bases separating them. CDR3 length: 16 amino acids. CDR3: CASSLVDRNITDTQYF. CDR3 in DNA: TGTGCCAGCAGTTTAGTCGACAGAAATATCACAGATACGCAGTATTTT.

J is TRBJ1-6 and V is TRBV19; D is unclear. The CDR3 is 15 amino acids. Germline-derived CDR1 and CDR2 are LNHDA and SQIVND (reference sequence). V was cut by 1 base and J by 5 bases, with 9 bases left in between. The CDR3 region is CASSIGPEDNSPLHF. In DNA, the CDR3 is TGTGCCAGTAGTATAGGGCCAGAGGATAATTCACCCCTCCACTTT. The variable domain in full, with the rest retrieved from reference TRBV19 and TRBJ1-6, is DGGITQSPKYLFRKEGQNVTLSCEQNLNHDAMYWYRQDPGQGLRLIYYSQIVNDFQKGDIAEGYSVSREKKESFPLTVTSAQKNPTAFYLCASSIGPEDNSPLHFGNGTRLTVT.

V and J are TRBV5-6 and TRBJ2-3, with D possibly TRBD2 on 6 matching bases. Deletions cut 0 bases from V and 3 bases from J, with 11 bases between. The CDR3 length is 15 residues. CDR1 and CDR2 from the germline V gene are SGHDT and YYEEEE. This CDR3 is CASSLGPSDTDTQYF. In nucleotides, the CDR3 is TGTGCCAGCAGCTTGGGGCCTAGCGATACAGATACGCAGTATTTT.

For the CDR3, the DNA is TGTGCCAGCAGTTGGGTGGAGGGCACTGAAGCTTTCTTT. Its protein product is CASSWVEGTEAFF. The chain combines TRBV27 with TRBJ1-1; no clear D. Germline V gene lookup returns CDR1 MNHEY and CDR2 SMNVEV (reference sequence). The CDR3 sequence is 13 residues long. V lost 4 bases and J lost 4, with 10 bases in between.